Listed below are T cell receptor beta chains from one sample, sequenced in a study of cytomegalovirus exposure and HLA in healthy donors. TCRdb keeps only in-frame clones here, not all; method: immunoSEQ multiplex PCR. The data show under 250,000 clones, approximately 78% seen once. Sequencing was done on a sample of PBMCs. These receptors all come from a woman aged 25 to 39 in good health and CMV-seronegative. CDR3s include the opening cysteine and the closing phenylalanine or tryptophan. Fields, in order: V gene, J gene, clone size, D gene, CDR3 protein, CDR3 DNA. A D gene is named only where the DNA matches it firmly. Only some rows state a clone size, as once, few, many or a class for expanded clones.

v_call: TRBV10-1
j_call: TRBJ1-2
clone_size: few
d_call: -
cdr3_aa: CASSKDSNYGYTF
cdr3_nt: TGCGCCAGCAGTAAGGACAGTAACTATGGCTACACCTTC

v_call: TRBV27
j_call: TRBJ1-2
clone_size: -
d_call: -
cdr3_aa: CASSLSGSPTYGYTF
cdr3_nt: TGTGCCAGCAGTTTATCGGGCAGCCCCACCTATGGCTACACCTTC

v_call: TRBV14
j_call: TRBJ1-2
clone_size: -
d_call: TRBD1
cdr3_aa: CASSQVTGPYGYTF
cdr3_nt: TGTGCCAGCAGCCAGGTGACAGGGCCCTATGGCTACACCTTC

v_call: TRBV4-1
j_call: TRBJ2-7
clone_size: -
d_call: -
cdr3_aa: CASSQDGRGPYEQYF
cdr3_nt: TGCGCCAGCAGCCAAGATGGGCGGGGTCCCTACGAGCAGTACTTC

v_call: TRBV29-1
j_call: TRBJ1-2
clone_size: -
d_call: TRBD1
cdr3_aa: CSVAGDRMVVDGYTF
cdr3_nt: TGCAGCGTGGCCGGGGACAGAATGGTTGTTGATGGCTACACCTTC

v_call: TRBV10-3
j_call: TRBJ2-7
clone_size: -
d_call: -
cdr3_aa: CAIRSTGPGEQYF
cdr3_nt: TGTGCCATCAGATCCACAGGGCCAGGGGAGCAGTACTTC

v_call: TRBV9
j_call: TRBJ2-1
clone_size: -
d_call: -
cdr3_aa: CASSVTSSYNEQFF
cdr3_nt: TGTGCCAGCAGCGTCACTAGCTCCTACAATGAGCAGTTCTTC

v_call: TRBV2
j_call: TRBJ2-3
clone_size: -
d_call: TRBD1
cdr3_aa: CASTPTTGADTQYF
cdr3_nt: TGTGCCAGCACACCAACGACAGGGGCAGATACGCAGTATTTT

v_call: TRBV30
j_call: TRBJ2-5
clone_size: -
d_call: -
cdr3_aa: CAWNPGRGGETQYF
cdr3_nt: TGTGCCTGGAATCCAGGCAGGGGAGGGGAGACCCAGTACTTC

v_call: TRBV7-8
j_call: TRBJ2-7
clone_size: -
d_call: -
cdr3_aa: CASSYQLAGGEQYF
cdr3_nt: TGTGCCAGCAGCTATCAGCTGGCAGGTGGCGAGCAGTACTTC

v_call: TRBV7-8
j_call: TRBJ1-1
clone_size: -
d_call: -
cdr3_aa: CAIAAGDTEAFF
cdr3_nt: TGTGCCATCGCGGCGGGGGACACTGAAGCTTTCTTT

v_call: TRBV5-1
j_call: TRBJ2-5
clone_size: -
d_call: TRBD1
cdr3_aa: CASSHPGQGIPETQYF
cdr3_nt: TGCGCCAGCAGTCATCCGGGACAGGGTATTCCAGAGACCCAGTACTTC